A selection of T cell receptor beta chains follows, all from one sample in a study of blood T cell repertoires in COVID-19. Profiling relied on immunoSEQ multiplex PCR, and the TCRdb table lists in-frame clones only, not all of them. The repertoire includes about 250,000 clones, approximately 90% of them detected once, and 2.1% sits in the top ten. What was sequenced was peripheral blood. These receptor sequences come from a woman in her forties who had recovered from COVID-19. Each CDR3 is given without its conserved first and last residue. The order of the fields is J gene, clone size, V gene, CDR3 protein. Where a row states a size, it is once, few, many or the class of an expanded clone; other rows omit it.

>TRBJ2-7|once|TRBV4-1
ASSRLASVYSYEQY
>TRBJ2-7|NA|TRBV6-1
ASSGRPDRGRWAQYYEQY
>TRBJ1-6|once|TRBV19
ASSIRTEVGSPLH
>TRBJ2-3|NA|TRBV9
ASTRDNPSTDTQY
>TRBJ2-3|NA|TRBV7-3
ASSLGASGGTDTQY
>TRBJ2-7|NA|TRBV24-1
ATSDPRTGGYEQY
>TRBJ2-1|NA|TRBV6-1
ASSGRIASTYNEQF
>TRBJ2-7|NA|TRBV6-5
ASSRDRVGEQY
>TRBJ2-1|few|TRBV19
ASSTTGGTTLNEQF
>TRBJ2-7|NA|TRBV3-1/TRBV3-2
ASSQDITDLEQY
>TRBJ1-2|NA|TRBV5-1
ASNADSANYGYT
>TRBJ2-7|NA|TRBV28
ASSYPHEQY
>TRBJ1-3|NA|TRBV3-1/TRBV3-2
ASSQGTARNTIY
>TRBJ2-1|NA|TRBV6-2/TRBV6-3
ASSTRTSSRLGEQF
>TRBJ1-6|NA|TRBV5-1
ASSLAGGLSSPLH
>TRBJ2-2|NA|TRBV29-1
SVDRGGVGGELF
>TRBJ2-1|NA|TRBV7-2
ASSTRISYNEQF
>TRBJ1-1|NA|TRBV7-3
ASSLTTGGRNTEAF
>TRBJ1-5|NA|TRBV18
ASSPSGVQPQH
>TRBJ1-2|NA|TRBV19
ASSIAGGRTNYGYT
>TRBJ1-1|NA|TRBV7-2
ASSLAGGGWTEAF
>TRBJ1-6|NA|TRBV7-7
ASSFGGGTYNSPLH
>TRBJ1-1|NA|TRBV7-2
ASSTRRTGETEAF
>TRBJ2-1|NA|TRBV12-3/TRBV12-4
ASSGVGNEQF
>TRBJ2-1|NA|TRBV19
ASSTKTSGDTNEQF
>TRBJ1-5|once|TRBV6-6
ASSPTPGQGPSSNQPQH
>TRBJ2-1|NA|TRBV18
ASSPLTTSGGSSSYNEQF
>TRBJ2-3|NA|TRBV10-3
AIRAGPSTDTQY
>TRBJ2-7|NA|TRBV5-1
ASSSLPLDREYEQY
>TRBJ1-2|NA|TRBV30
AWRDKTNYGYT
>TRBJ2-1|NA|TRBV7-3
ASSPRIQVMGGQQF